A single sample gave rise to the 31 T cell receptor beta chains below, sequenced in a study of cytomegalovirus exposure and HLA in healthy donors. Primers for the PCR totalled 60 Vbeta and 13 Jbeta. Sequencing used immunoSEQ multiplex PCR; TCRdb keeps in-frame clones, though not all of them. The sample gives about 55,000 clones, around three fifths of which show up once; approximately 12% is in the top ten. Source material: PBMCs. All receptors come from a human donor in good health.

The J gene is TRBJ1-1, the V gene TRBV29-1; no clear D gene. The CDR3 has 12 amino acids. Germline V gene sequence: CDR1 SQVTM, CDR2 ANQGSEA. Trimming took off 7 bases at V and 1 base at J, with 10 bases between the two ends. The chain's CDR3 is CSGAGSNTEAFF. The CDR3 DNA reads as TGCAGCGGAGCAGGATCGAACACTGAAGCTTTCTTT.

This clone occurred a few times. The rearrangement uses TRBV7-9 and TRBJ1-1, with D unclear. The CDR3 extends over 8 amino acids. CDR1 and CDR2 (germline): SEHNR, FQNEAQ (reference sequence). The CDR3 DNA reads TGTGGCACAGCTGAAGCTTTCTTT. It codes for CGTAEAFF.

V gene TRBV29-1 combines with J gene TRBJ1-4; perhaps TRBD1 as D (5 bases). V was pared by 6 bases and J by 4 bases, with 18 bases between. This CDR3 region has 15 residues. Germline CDR1 reads SQVTM; CDR2 reads ANQGSEA. The CDR3 DNA follows: TGCAGCGTGGTTCTGTGGAGGGGAGATAATGAAAAACTGTTTTTT. Its translation: CSVVLWRGDNEKLFF.

This clone is classed as medium-sized. V is TRBV4-3 and J is TRBJ2-1; D is possibly TRBD2 (5 bases). The CDR3 has 13 residues. The V gene lost 0 bases and the J gene lost 12 bases, with 12 bases spanning the gap. Germline CDR1 and CDR2: LGHNA and YSLEER. CDR3 sequence: CASSQDGGFVQFF. As DNA, the CDR3 is TGCGCCAGCAGCCAAGATGGCGGGTTCGTGCAGTTCTTC.

The J gene is TRBJ1-5, the V gene TRBV28; D possibly corresponds to TRBD1 (5 bases). Trimming stripped 5 bases from V and 7 bases from J, with 15 bases between. This CDR3 has 14 amino acids. Germline V CDR1 and CDR2: MDHEN, SYDVKM. The CDR3 DNA follows: TGTGCCAGCAGTCCCCCAGGTTGGGGCCAGCCCCAGCATTTT. This codes for CASSPPGWGQPQHF.

The table lists this clone with a few counts. This chain uses TRBV18 with TRBJ1-5, with 11 bases fitting TRBD1. V lost 3 bases and J lost 3; bases outside the gene matches: 4. The germline CDR1 and CDR2 sequences are KGHSH and LQKENI. CDR3 length equals 16 residues. In nucleotides, the CDR3 is TGTGCCAGCTCACCTTCGGACAGGGGGCCCAATCAGCCCCAGCATTTT. Translating gives CASSPSDRGPNQPQHF.

The V and J genes are TRBV13 and TRBJ2-5, with D possibly TRBD1 on 5 matching bases. The CDR3 is made up of 14 amino acids. CDR1 is PRHDT and CDR2 is FYEKMQ in the germline V gene (reference sequence). V was trimmed by 1 base and J by 2 bases, leaving 8 bases between them. The CDR3 sequence: CASSLETAQETQYF. As DNA, the CDR3 is TGTGCCAGCAGCTTAGAGACAGCTCAAGAGACCCAGTACTTC.

The chain links TRBV11-2 to TRBJ2-7; 7 nucleotides align to TRBD1. This CDR3 contains 15 residues. The junction had 7 bases not matched to a gene; V was cut back by 2 bases and J by 3 bases. The germline V gene has CDR1 SGHAT and CDR2 FQNNGV. The chain's CDR3 is CASSLSSGTVYEQYF. DNA of the CDR3: TGTGCCAGCAGCTTAAGTTCCGGGACAGTCTACGAGCAGTACTTC.

V and J are TRBV7-2 and TRBJ1-5; D is ambiguous. Trimming pared 1 base from V and 6 bases from J, leaving 4 bases between. The CDR3 length is 12 residues. Per the germline V gene, CDR1 is SGHTA and CDR2 is FQGNSA. CDR3 loop: CASSLVGQPQHF. For the CDR3, the DNA is TGTGCCAGCAGCTTAGTCGGTCAGCCCCAGCATTTT.

This clone has just a few counts. The gene calls are TRBV18 and TRBJ2-6; the match to TRBD1 covers 9 bases. Germline values: CDR1 KGHSH, CDR2 LQKENI. The CDR3 has 19 residues. V lost 3 bases, J lost 0 bases, and 9 bases stayed unmatched. The CDR3 region is CASSPNPGQGSSGANVLTF. In DNA, the CDR3 is TGTGCCAGCTCACCGAACCCCGGACAGGGGAGCTCTGGGGCCAACGTCCTGACTTTC.

The chain recombines TRBV5-1 with TRBJ2-3; D possibly corresponds to TRBD2 (5 bases). The germline CDR1 and CDR2 sequences are SGHRS and YFSETQ. Trimming took off 0 bases at V and 6 bases at J, with 5 bases between the two ends. The CDR3 is 12 amino acids. The CDR3 loop reads CASSLVADTQYF. CDR3 nucleotide sequence: TGCGCCAGCAGCTTGGTAGCGGATACGCAGTATTTT. Full variable domain (remainder filled in from reference TRBV5-1 and TRBJ2-3): KAGVTQTPRYLIKTRGQQVTLSCSPISGHRSVSWYQQTPGQGLQFLFEYFSETQRNKGNFPGRFSGRQFSNSRSEMNVSTLELGDSALYLCASSLVADTQYFGPGTRLTVL.

This clone was observed a few times. V and J are TRBV5-4 and TRBJ2-5; possible D gene TRBD1, 6 bases. The CDR3 length is 13 residues. Trimming took 5 bases from V and 5 from J, leaving 13 bases between them. The germline V gene has CDR1 SGHNT and CDR2 YYREEE (reference sequence). CDR3 sequence: CASSPDSPETQYF. The DNA of the CDR3 is TGTGCCAGCAGTCCGGACAGCCCCGAGACCCAGTACTTC.

CDR3 DNA: TGTGCCAGCGCCCAGGGGGCGTCCTCTGGGGCCAACGTCCTGACTTTC. Protein sequence: CASAQGASSGANVLTF. The chain combines TRBV5-6 with TRBJ2-6; 8 bases map to TRBD1. This CDR3 has 16 amino acids. CDR1 is SGHDT, CDR2 YYEEEE, per germline. V lost 7 bases, J lost 0 bases, and 6 bases stayed unmatched.

The chain joins TRBV27 to TRBJ2-6; D may be TRBD2 (5 bases). The CDR3 is 16 residues long. Germline CDR1 and CDR2: MNHEY and SMNVEV (reference sequence). Trimming cost V 3 bases and J 0 bases, with 9 bases left between them. CDR3 region: CASSFGVRSGANVLTF. CDR3 bases: TGTGCCAGCAGTTTCGGGGTGCGCTCTGGGGCCAACGTCCTGACTTTC.

In nucleotides, the CDR3 is TGTGCCAGCAGCTCCTACCTTAACAATGAGCAGTTCTTC. Residues: CASSSYLNNEQFF. The chain combines TRBV7-2 with TRBJ2-1, with D hard to call. The CDR3 length is 13 residues. The V end lost 4 bases, the J end lost 5 bases, and 9 bases lay between the germline ends. CDR1 is SGHTA, CDR2 FQGNSA, per germline. The variable domain in full, with the rest retrieved from reference TRBV7-2 and TRBJ2-1, is GAGVSQSPSNKVTEKGKDVELRCDPISGHTALYWYRQSLGQGLEFLIYFQGNSAPDKSGLPSDRFSAERTGGSVSTLTIQRTQQEDSAVYLCASSSYLNNEQFFGPGTRLTVL.

This clone was detected a few times. The V and J genes are TRBV7-9 and TRBJ2-3, with TRBD1 identical over 8 bases. After removal of 5 bases from V and 3 bases from J, the junction contained 7 bases not matched to a gene. CDR3 length: 15 amino acids. The V gene's germline CDR1 is SEHNR and CDR2 FQNEAQ (reference sequence). The CDR3 sequence is CASSPGQGGTDTQYF. The CDR3, as DNA: TGTGCCAGCAGCCCAGGACAGGGCGGGACAGATACGCAGTATTTT.

The chain couples TRBV7-9 to TRBJ2-7; 9 bases are shared with TRBD1. The CDR3 extends over 16 amino acids. V dropped 4 bases and J dropped 0; count of bases not matched to a gene: 7. Per the germline V gene, CDR1 is SEHNR and CDR2 is FQNEAQ (reference sequence). The CDR3, as DNA: TGTGCCAGCAGCTCGAGGGGGGACAGGGTCTCCTACGAGCAGTACTTC. Its protein product is CASSSRGDRVSYEQYF. The whole variable domain, remainder taken from reference TRBV7-9 and TRBJ2-7, is DTGVSQNPRHKITKRGQNVTFRCDPISEHNRLYWYRQTLGQGPEFLTYFQNEAQLEKSRLLSDRFSAERPKGSFSTLEIQRTEQGDSAMYLCASSSRGDRVSYEQYFGPGTRLTVT.

This clone was found once. V is TRBV14 and J is TRBJ2-5; the D is unclear. The germline gives CDR1 SGHDN, CDR2 FVKESK. V was trimmed by 4 bases and J by 1 base, leaving 13 bases between them. CDR3 length: 15 amino acids. The CDR3 spells CASSLTGVIQETQYF. In nucleotides, the CDR3 is TGTGCCAGCAGCCTCACGGGTGTAATCCAAGAGACCCAGTACTTC.

The chain employs TRBV6-5 and TRBJ1-1; D is undetermined. The CDR3 is 14 residues long. Germline CDR1 MNHEY, CDR2 SVGAGI. V shed 4 bases and J shed 3 bases, with 12 bases lying between them. The CDR3 nucleotides are TGTGCCAGCAGTTCAAGACCCCAGGACACTGAAGCTTTCTTT. Amino acid sequence: CASSSRPQDTEAFF.

The rearrangement joins TRBV6-4 to TRBJ2-2; tentatively, D is TRBD1 (6 bases). CDR1 is MRHNA, CDR2 SNTAGT, per germline. The CDR3 contains 15 residues. The V end was cut by 8 bases, the J end by 4 bases, with 17 bases between. This CDR3 reads CASGTGSGTTGELFF. The CDR3 nucleotides read TGTGCCAGCGGAACAGGGTCCGGTACCACCGGGGAGCTGTTTTTT.

The J gene is TRBJ1-6, the V gene TRBV11-2, with 9 bases that match TRBD1. J lost 7 bases, V lost 6 bases, and 7 bases had no gene match. Germline values: CDR1 SGHAT, CDR2 FQNNGV. CDR3 length: 15 amino acids. CDR3 region: CASRDRGRTNSPLHF. The CDR3 DNA sequence: TGTGCCAGCAGGGACAGGGGCCGGACAAATTCACCCCTCCACTTT.

This clone was recorded a few times. The same CDR3 is also encoded by other DNA sequences in this sample. The rearrangement links TRBV6-5 to TRBJ1-1, with no clear D. CDR3 length equals 14 residues. Per the germline V gene, CDR1 is MNHEY and CDR2 is SVGAGI. V shed 3 bases and J shed 1 base, with 9 bases lying between them. The CDR3: CASSYGRRNTEAFF. The CDR3 DNA follows: TGTGCCAGCAGTTATGGCCGCAGGAACACTGAAGCTTTCTTT.

In its sample, this clone was seen once. The rearrangement joins TRBV27 to TRBJ1-6, with D perhaps matching TRBD1 (5 bases). Deletions cut 4 bases from V and 7 bases from J, with 11 bases between. The CDR3 totals 14 residues. Germline V gene sequence: CDR1 MNHEY, CDR2 SMNVEV (reference sequence). The CDR3: CASSSPRTNSPLHF. In DNA, the CDR3 is TGTGCCAGCAGTTCCCCCCGGACAAATTCACCCCTCCACTTT.

The CDR3, as DNA: TGTGCCTGGAGTGGAGGATGGACTGAAGCTTTCTTT. Amino acid sequence: CAWSGGWTEAFF. The chain links TRBV30 to TRBJ1-1; D is unclear. V shed 1 base and J shed 5 bases, with 8 bases lying between them. The CDR3 covers 12 residues. The germline V gene has CDR1 GTSNPN and CDR2 SVGIG (reference sequence).

This clone was seen a few times. This CDR3 reads CASSVRLAGSTDTQYF. CDR3 DNA sequence: TGCGCCAGCAGCGTCCGACTAGCGGGGAGCACAGATACGCAGTATTTT. J is TRBJ2-3 and V is TRBV4-1; 11 positions agree with TRBD2. The V and J ends lost 5 bases and 0 bases, in that order; junction bases with no gene match: 4. Germline loops: CDR1 MGHRA, CDR2 YSYEKL. CDR3 length: 16 amino acids.

The rearrangement joins TRBV29-1 to TRBJ1-2, with TRBD1 as a possible D gene (6 bases). The germline CDR1 and CDR2 sequences are SQVTM and ANQGSEA. The CDR3 is 17 amino acids. V lost 6 bases to trimming and J lost 3 bases, with 26 bases between them. In nucleotides, the CDR3 is TGCAGCGTCAGCTCCGGGGGGCGCTTTTTAGGTGACTATGGCTACACCTTC. This sequence encodes CSVSSGGRFLGDYGYTF.

Comments on this clone: One end of the junction varies from germline; a read error may be responsible. The gene calls are TRBV5-4 and TRBJ1-2; 8 bases line up with TRBD1. In germline, CDR1 is SGHNT, CDR2 YYREEE (reference sequence). This CDR3 spans 15 amino acids. The CDR3 region has the DNA TGTGCCAGCAGCTGGGACAGGTCAAACCTCTATGGCTACCCCTTC. As protein: CASSWDRSNLYGYPF.

The J gene is TRBJ2-5, the V gene TRBV10-3, with D possibly TRBD1 on 6 matching bases. CDR1 and CDR2 from the germline V gene are ENHRY and SYGVKD. CDR3 length: 13 amino acids. Between the trimmed V and J ends, which lost 2 bases and 5 bases, there was a span of 9 bases. The CDR3 here is CAISENRVETQYF. CDR3 DNA sequence: TGTGCCATCAGTGAGAACAGGGTGGAGACCCAGTACTTC.

This chain connects TRBV7-8 to TRBJ2-5; possible D gene TRBD2, 6 bases. The length of the CDR3 is 14 residues. CDR1 is SGHVS, CDR2 FQNEAQ, per germline. Trimming removed 6 bases from V and 2 bases from J, with 13 bases in between. This CDR3 is CASRRRGSQETQYF. CDR3 in DNA: TGTGCCAGCAGGCGACGGGGGTCACAAGAGACCCAGTACTTC.

The V call is TRBV5-4, the J call TRBJ2-1; TRBD1 is a possible D gene (5 bases). The CDR3 consists of 14 residues. Trimming removed 4 bases from V and 8 bases from J, with 16 bases in between. Germline CDR1 and CDR2: SGHNT and YYREEE (reference sequence). This CDR3 reads CASSVTEVRHEQFF. CDR3 nucleotides: TGTGCCAGCAGCGTGACAGAAGTCAGGCATGAGCAGTTCTTC. Drawing the rest from reference TRBV5-4 and TRBJ2-1, the complete variable domain is ETGVTQSPTHLIKTRGQQVTLRCSSQSGHNTVSWYQQALGQGPQFIFQYYREEENGRGNFPPRFSGLQFPNYSSELNVNALELDDSALYLCASSVTEVRHEQFFGPGTRLTVL.

This chain joins TRBV6-6 and TRBJ2-7; 7 bases are a match to TRBD1. Germline values: CDR1 MNHNY, CDR2 SVGAGI (reference sequence). The CDR3 length is 14 residues. The V and J ends lost 6 bases and 1 base, in that order; junction bases with no gene match: 6. The CDR3: CASSTGDASYEQYF. CDR3 bases: TGTGCCAGCAGCACAGGGGACGCTTCCTACGAGCAGTACTTC.